This TCR beta chain was identified in a study of T cells after yellow fever vaccination. General observations from the study: One caveat is that FACS-sorted repertoires could contain abundant clonotypes contaminating from the bulk population.

The CDR3 is 13 residues long. Germline values: CDR1 SGHRS, CDR2 YFSETQ. V lost 1 base and J lost 5, with 9 bases in between. Remarks on this clonotype: The antigen is unknown.

5'RACE template switching produced TCR cDNA carrying a universal primer site and UMIs. One entry per CDR3 protein, called by TCRdb with MiXCR from the 5' RACE reads. The sample holds tens of thousands of distinct CDR3 sequences; 7.3% are singletons and the top ten take over 25%. The V gene is TRBV5-1, the J gene TRBJ1-1; D gene ambiguous. This specimen was CD8+ T cells sorted from PBMCs, taken 9 to 10 days after the first yellow fever vaccination. This TCR was sampled from a man aged 18 to 29 who received the YFV17D yellow fever vaccine. The CDR3 DNA reads TGCGCCAGCAGCTTGCCACGGTTGACTGAAGCTTTCTTT. Translating it yields CASSLPRLTEAFF.